The rows below give T cell receptor beta chains drawn from one sample of a study of blood T cell repertoires in COVID-19. The table came from immunoSEQ multiplex PCR; TCRdb's copy has only in-frame clones and leaves some out. The sample carries approximately 440,000 clones, 90% recorded once. The sequencing input was PBMCs or T cells enriched from blood (not recorded which). The receptors were gathered from a man aged 18-30 years who had recovered from COVID-19. The CDR3 runs from the conserved cysteine through the conserved F or W. A D gene is named only where the DNA matches it firmly. The size field is filled for only some rows; it gives once, few, many or a size class.

CDR3 length,clone size,V gene,D gene,J gene,CDR3 protein,CDR3 DNA
17,.,TRBV5-1,TRBD2,TRBJ2-1,CASSLTLSQRGYNEQFF,TGCGCCAGCAGCTTGACCCTTTCCCAGCGGGGTTACAATGAGCAGTTCTTC
15,.,TRBV9,TRBD1,TRBJ1-1,CASSKSGTDSTEAFF,TGTGCCAGCAGCAAATCCGGGACAGATTCCACTGAAGCTTTCTTT
14,.,TRBV7-9,.,TRBJ1-1,CASSFGREGTEAFF,TGTGCCAGCAGCTTTGGCAGGGAGGGCACTGAAGCTTTCTTT
13,once,TRBV7-3,.,TRBJ1-2,CASSRGGDYGYTF,TGTGCCAGCAGCCGAGGGGGGGACTATGGCTACACCTTC
14,.,TRBV27,.,TRBJ1-2,CASSFLASNYGYTF,TGTGCCAGCAGTTTTCTGGCCTCTAACTATGGCTACACCTTC
14,.,TRBV6-2/TRBV6-3,.,TRBJ1-1,CASSLMGGNTEAFF,TGTGCCAGCAGTTTGATGGGGGGGAACACTGAAGCTTTCTTT
18,.,TRBV5-1,.,TRBJ1-2,CASRATRWDTGTTEGYTF,TGCGCCAGCAGGGCGACCCGGTGGGATACGGGAACCACCGAGGGCTACACCTTC
17,.,TRBV5-1,TRBD1,TRBJ2-2,CASSLAPGQGQGGELFF,TGCGCCAGCAGCTTGGCACCGGGACAGGGGCAAGGCGGGGAGCTGTTTTTT
17,few,TRBV19,.,TRBJ1-1,CASSIDPGGYVSDQAFF,TGTGCCAGTAGTATAGACCCCGGGGGGTATGTTTCCGACCAAGCTTTCTTT
14,.,TRBV3-1/TRBV3-2,.,TRBJ1-1,CASSQEGILGEAFF,TGTGCCAGCAGTCAGGAGGGTATCTTGGGGGAAGCTTTCTTT
14,once,TRBV28,.,TRBJ2-1,CAVSSGTSYNEQFF,TGTGCAGTCAGCTCCGGGACTTCCTACAATGAGCAGTTCTTC
12,once,TRBV28,.,TRBJ2-1,CASSPLGNEQFF,TGTGCCAGCAGCCCACTAGGCAATGAGCAGTTCTTC
12,.,TRBV10-3,TRBD1,TRBJ1-2,CAITGQAGGYTF,TGTGCCATCACCGGACAGGCCGGCGGCTACACCTTC
11,once,TRBV11-2,TRBD1,TRBJ1-1,CASSRQGEAFF,TGTGCCAGCAGCCGACAGGGAGAAGCTTTCTTT
16,.,TRBV27,.,TRBJ2-7,CASSLPPPDNYYEQYF,TGTGCCAGCAGTTTACCCCCCCCGGACAACTACTACGAGCAGTACTTC
14,.,TRBV3-1/TRBV3-2,.,TRBJ2-5,CASSHNLPQETQYF,TGTGCCAGCAGCCATAATCTACCTCAAGAGACCCAGTACTTC